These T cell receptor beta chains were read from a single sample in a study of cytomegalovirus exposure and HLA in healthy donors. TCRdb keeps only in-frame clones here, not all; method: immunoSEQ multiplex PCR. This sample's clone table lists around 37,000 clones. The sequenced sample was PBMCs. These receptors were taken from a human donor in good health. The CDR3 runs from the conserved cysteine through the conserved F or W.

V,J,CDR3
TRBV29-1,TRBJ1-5,CSVASGTGLNQPQHF
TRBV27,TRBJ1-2,CASSLSGRNYGYTF
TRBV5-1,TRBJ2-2,CASSAQGANTGELFF
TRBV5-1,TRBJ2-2,CASSGDSPNTGELFF
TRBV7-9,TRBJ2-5,CASSLAGGRPKETQYF
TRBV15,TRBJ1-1,CATSRESGTEAFF
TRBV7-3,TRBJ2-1,CASSLRPGVGHEQFF
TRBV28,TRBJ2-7,CASGETEQYF
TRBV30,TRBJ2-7,CAWSKIDYSEQYF
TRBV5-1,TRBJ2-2,CASSLVELVGGELFF
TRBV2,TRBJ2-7,CASRIGQLSYEQYF
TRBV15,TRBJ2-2,CATHSTGELFF
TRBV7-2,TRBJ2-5,CASSLSSSQENQYF
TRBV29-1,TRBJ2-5,CSAERGPRGETQYF
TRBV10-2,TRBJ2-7,CASRGTGGLREQYF
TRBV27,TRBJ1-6,CASSFSVAGSPLHF
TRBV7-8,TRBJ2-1,CASSLAGSGGDNEQFF
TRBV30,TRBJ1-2,CAWSALNGDYGYTF
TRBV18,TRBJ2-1,CASSPPGDRGSNEQFF
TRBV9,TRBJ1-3,CASSAYMRNTIYF
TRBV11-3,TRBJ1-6,CASSGAGDSPLHF
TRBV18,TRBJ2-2,CASSWGLAENTGELFF
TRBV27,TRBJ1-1,CASRQGTEAFF
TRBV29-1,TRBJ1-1,CSVAGGRSTEAFF
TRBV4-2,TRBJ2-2,CASSPIAGGPNTGELFF
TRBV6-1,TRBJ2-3,CASTSRGSTDTQYF
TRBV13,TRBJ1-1,CASSFDWNTEAFF
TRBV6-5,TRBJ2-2,CASSYGTQGARELFF
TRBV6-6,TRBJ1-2,CASSFAGEIGYGYTF
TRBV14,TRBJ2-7,CASSLYYEQYF
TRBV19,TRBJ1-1,CASSIKGGTTEAFF
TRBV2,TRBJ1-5,CASKVGGSNQPQHF